This entry is about one T cell receptor (beta chain). No antigen is known for it. The whole isolated RNA underwent reverse transcription, so sequencing captured expressed TCRB transcripts. This table comes from immunoSEQ multiplex PCR, and its TCRdb copy is limited to in-frame clones, with some not included. The sample includes around 150,000 clones, around 10% of them seen just once. There was one heparinised blood draw per donor, averaging around 0.11 L. Sorting that relied on CD45RO/CCR7/CD25/CD127/CD95/CD27 yielded CD4+ naive, central memory, regulatory and stem cell-like memory cells. The source of the sample is a study of beta chain features in type 1 diabetes. The CDR3 extends over 15 amino acids. Losses at the gene ends were 0 bases for V and 5 bases for J; bases not matched to a gene: 6. The germline CDR1 and CDR2 sequences are GTSNPN and SVGIG (reference sequence). Study observations and caveats: There was a moderate but significant shortening of TCRB CDR3s in all four CD4+ subsets of Type 1 diabetes patients. Fewer junction insertions and more nucleotide deletions appeared in type 1 diabetes patients.

The TCR comes from a man aged 25 to 45 with type 1 diabetes. The chain uses TRBV30 and TRBJ1-4, with 7 positions matching TRBD1. The sequencing input was central memory CD4+ T cells from blood. The CDR3 loop reads CAWSVPQGRNEKLFF. The CDR3 bases are TGTGCCTGGAGTGTCCCACAGGGGCGGAATGAAAAACTGTTTTTT.